This T cell receptor beta chain stems from a study of low-dose radiotherapy and immunotherapy resistance in tumors. This clonotype appeared a few times. A read error is the likely source, as a far larger clone sits one nucleotide away. The V and J ends lost 2 bases and 11 bases, in that order; junction bases with no gene match: 15. The CDR3 is 15 residues long. Looked up from germline, CDR1 is SGHNT and CDR2 is YYREEE (reference sequence). Time point specified: after trial treatment. Treatment denoted: LDRT plus nivolumab, ipilimumab, low-dose cyclophosphamide and aspirin (RACIN trial). Both TCRalpha and TCRbeta chains were reverse transcribed with V-gene-specific primers. Amplification of TCRs used a constant-region primer and V-primer adapter for about 21 PCR cycles. MiXCR, applied by TCRdb to the reads, yields one record per CDR3 protein. The table records under 95,000 distinct CDR3 sequences, over 15% of them present only once.

Specimen: PBMCs, collected after low-dose radiotherapy plus immunotherapy. This receptor was identified in a male donor with prostate cancer. The V gene is TRBV5-4, the J gene TRBJ2-5; 7 bases map to TRBD1. The CDR3, as DNA: TGTGCCAGCAGCTTACAGGGGAGCTCCTACAATGAGCAGTACTTC. Residues: CASSLQGSSYNEQYF. Combining the CDR3 with reference TRBV5-4 and TRBJ2-5 gives the whole variable domain ETGVTQSPTHLIKTRGQQVTLRCSSQSGHNTVSWYQQALGQGPQFIFQYYREEENGRGNFPPRFSGLQFPNYSSELNVNALELDDSALYLCASSLQGSSYNEQYFGPGTRLLVL.